A single TCR beta chain is shown here with its context. The antigen remains undetermined. Constant-segment primers served in 5'RACE that generated TCR alpha and TCR beta cDNA libraries bearing sample barcodes and UMIs. TCRdb called the 5' RACE reads again in MiXCR, with one record for every CDR3 protein. The table shows about 410,000 distinct CDR3 sequences, with roughly 17% occurring only once. The data were obtained in a study of T-cell memory formation after mild COVID-19. Whole-study findings and limits: Day 15 to 85 contracting clones showed balanced CD4/CD8; later expanders leaned CD4+. Memory sampled before infection contained some responding clones, suggesting cross-reactive memory joined. CD4+ contracting clones were mainly CM and EM; CD8+ ones, EMRA.

CDR3 length: 14 amino acids. Germline-derived CDR1 and CDR2 are MNHNS and SASEGT. With 2 bases clipped from V and 8 bases from J, the junction kept 4 bases outside the gene matches. The TCR comes from a man aged 18 to 30 who had mild COVID-19 (a few samples of this study predate the infection). Cell type and time point are not known. The V and J genes are TRBV6-1 and TRBJ2-2; TRBD2 agrees at 8 bases. Sequencing used PBMCs or a T cell subset sorted from them (not recorded which). CDR3: CASSERGGKGELFF. CDR3 DNA: TGTGCCAGCAGTGAACGGGGGGGAAAGGGGGAGCTGTTTTTT.